Sequencing of this TCR beta chain was carried out in a study of blood T cell repertoires in COVID-19. Study summary: Samples representing acute and convalescent COVID-19 were sourced from the United States, Italy and Spain.

Original processing notes: Reference gene primer amplification in the assay estimated nucleated cell counts. Clones were sequenced by immunoSEQ multiplex PCR, and TCRdb holds only the in-frame ones, with some missing. That table gives V, J and clone size, and the DNA gave D and trimming. Of about 130,000 clones in the sample, roughly 83% were seen once. The CDR3 runs to 17 residues. Looked up from germline, CDR1 is SGHNT and CDR2 is YYREEE (reference sequence). After removal of 1 base from V and 2 bases from J, the junction contained 8 bases not matched to a gene. The sequenced material came from peripheral blood. The chain combines TRBV5-4 with TRBJ2-3, with 9 bases lining up with TRBD2. The receptor comes from a human donor in a cohort sampled during active COVID-19. The CDR3: CASSLTRLAGVTDTQYF. In DNA, the CDR3 is TGTGCCAGCAGCTTGACGAGGTTAGCGGGAGTCACAGATACGCAGTATTTT.